This T cell receptor (beta chain) comes out of a study of shared clonotypes between healthy human individuals. Study as a whole: Sampling drew on donors who were a couple of women and a few men aged 18 to 49.

Caucasian adults living in Nashville, Tennessee, provided all samples. Deep-level assay runs were performed. The method was immunoSEQ multiplex PCR; TCRdb's version includes in-frame clones alone and lacks a portion of them. In the table there are some 2,500,000 clones, roughly 93% of which are singletons. The germline V and J ends were trimmed by 4 bases and 4 bases, with 7 bases remaining between them. CDR1 is MNHNS and CDR2 is SASEGT in the germline V gene. This CDR3 contains 12 residues. The source of this sequence is a young man in good health. Some clones in this sample may be carry-over from other donors' samples. Sequenced material: naive CD4+ T cells from PBMCs. Noted subset: CD45RA+ positively selected. The chain is built from TRBV6-1 and TRBJ1-1; no clear D gene. The CDR3 DNA sequence: TGTGCCAGCAGTGCGACCCCCACTGAAGCTTTCTTT. As protein: CASSATPTEAFF.